Included here is one T cell receptor (beta chain) sequence, with context. No antigen is known for it. This entry is derived from a study of T cells in localized non-small cell lung cancer. General study findings and limits: A denser population of T cells in blood accompanied longer overall survival. Adjacent lung exhibited a median of around 60 among the 100 most abundant tumor clones. Uninvolved nearby lung showed the greatest T cell clonality, exceeding that found in tumor.

Using immunoSEQ multiplex PCR, the repertoire was profiled, and TCRdb retains in-frame clones only, with some absent. The top ten hold about 3.8% of the sample, which has 30,000 to 40,000 clones, about 90% seen once. With V trimmed by 3 bases and J by 5 bases, 3 bases remained unmatched. The CDR3 is 14 amino acids. Looked up from germline, CDR1 is GTSNPN and CDR2 is SVGIG (reference sequence). The receptor's source is a man between 35 and 75 years old with stage I lung adenocarcinoma. This sample comprised peripheral blood, obtained before any cancer treatment. This chain joins TRBV30 and TRBJ2-2; 10 bases agree with TRBD1. Written as DNA, the CDR3 is TGTGCCTGGAGAGGGGACAGGGGAACCGGGGAGCTGTTTTTT. It translates to CAWRGDRGTGELFF.